This is a list of T cell receptor beta chains from one sample in a study of memory CD4+ T cells and cytomegalovirus serostatus. Sequencing was performed with immunoSEQ multiplex PCR; in TCRdb, only in-frame clones are kept and a portion is missing. The table includes roughly 64,000 clones, roughly four fifths detected once. Sequencing used memory CD4+ T cells from blood. All receptors come from an adult in good health and CMV-seronegative. CDR3s include the opening cysteine and the closing phenylalanine or tryptophan. The D gene is left open where the match is weak. Not every row has a clone size; where given, it reads once, few, many or a size class.

15,many,TRBJ1-2,TRBV19,TRBD1,TGTGCCAGTAGGACACAGGGGCGGTTGGGCTATGGCTACACCTTC,CASRTQGRLGYGYTF
13,few,TRBJ1-6,TRBV2,TRBD1,TGTGCCAGCAGTGGACAGGGGGCTTCACCCCTCCACTTT,CASSGQGASPLHF
14,-,TRBJ1-1,TRBV9,-,TGTGCCAGCAGCGAGAGGGACACGCTACCAGAAGCTTTCTTT,CASSERDTLPEAFF
14,-,TRBJ2-5,TRBV11-1,-,TGTGCCAGCAGCTTAGGATTTCAGCAAGAGACCCAGTACTTC,CASSLGFQQETQYF
12,-,TRBJ2-3,TRBV7-2,-,TGTGCCAGCAGCTTTTATCGAGATACGCAGTATTTT,CASSFYRDTQYF
13,-,TRBJ1-1,TRBV5-6,-,TGTGCCAGCAGCTTGGCACAGATCACTGAAGCTTTCTTT,CASSLAQITEAFF
14,-,TRBJ1-5,TRBV6-1,-,TGTGCCAGCAGTGTACAGGGAGACAATCAGCCCCAGCATTTT,CASSVQGDNQPQHF
14,-,TRBJ2-2,TRBV6-6,TRBD1,TGTGCCAGCAGTGACAGGGCCGGGACCGGGGAGCTGTTTTTT,CASSDRAGTGELFF
14,-,TRBJ1-5,TRBV4-1,-,TGCGCCAGCAGCCAAGATAGACCGGATCAGCCCCAGCATTTT,CASSQDRPDQPQHF
14,-,TRBJ2-7,TRBV6-1,-,TGTGCCAGCAGTGAAAGGGCGCTCTCCTACGAGCAGTACTTC,CASSERALSYEQYF
14,-,TRBJ1-1,TRBV6-5,-,TGTGCCAGCACCTTAAGGGGATTGAACACTGAAGCTTTCTTT,CASTLRGLNTEAFF
14,-,TRBJ1-1,TRBV28,-,TGTGCCAGCAGTCCTCATGACAGCCCGTCGTCAGCTTTCTTT,CASSPHDSPSSAFF
14,-,TRBJ2-7,TRBV30,TRBD1,TGTGCCTGGAGTGTATTGTCAGGGGGCGACGAGCAGTACTTC,CAWSVLSGGDEQYF
13,few,TRBJ1-1,TRBV30,-,TGTGCCTCCCGGGGGGGCTCGAACACTGAAGCTTTCTTT,CASRGGSNTEAFF
20,-,TRBJ2-3,TRBV4-2,TRBD2,TGTGCCAGCAGCCAATCATCCGGGACTAGCGGGAGTACCTACACAGATACGCAGTATTTT,CASSQSSGTSGSTYTDTQYF
14,-,TRBJ1-1,TRBV15,TRBD1,TGTGCCACCAGCAGGGACAGGAGGAACACTGAAGCTTTCTTT,CATSRDRRNTEAFF
13,-,TRBJ1-2,TRBV6-1,TRBD1,TGTGCCGGCCGAGACAGGGCCAGCTATGGCTACACCTTC,CAGRDRASYGYTF
13,-,TRBJ2-5,TRBV5-4,-,TGTGCCAGCAGCTTGGGGGCGGAAGAGACCCAGTACTTC,CASSLGAEETQYF
17,-,TRBJ1-2,TRBV28,-,TGTGCCAGCAGTTTATGGCGCAAACGCGGGACGGACTATGGCTACACCTTC,CASSLWRKRGTDYGYTF
14,-,TRBJ2-5,TRBV6-6,-,TGTGCCAGCAGTTACTCGACCATACAAGAGACCCAGTACTTC,CASSYSTIQETQYF
17,-,TRBJ1-6,TRBV13,-,TGTGCCAGCAGCTTAGAGACAGGCCAAGGGTATAATTCACCCCTCCACTTT,CASSLETGQGYNSPLHF
15,-,TRBJ1-1,TRBV9,TRBD1,TGTGCCAGCAGCGTAGGGGGACAGGGGGACACTGAAGCTTTCTTT,CASSVGGQGDTEAFF
13,-,TRBJ2-1,TRBV6-1,-,TGTGCCAGCAGTTCCGTAGGAGGGAATGAGCAGTTCTTC,CASSSVGGNEQFF
13,-,TRBJ1-1,TRBV7-8,-,TGTGCCAGCAGCTTATCTCGGATTATCGAAGCTTTCTTT,CASSLSRIIEAFF
14,-,TRBJ1-1,TRBV19,TRBD1,TGTGCCAGTAGTATGGGACAGCCGAACACTGAAGCTTTCTTT,CASSMGQPNTEAFF
19,-,TRBJ2-1,TRBV4-3,-,TGCGCCAGCAGCCAAGACCCTATAAGGGGGGCTAGCGCTTACAATGAGCAGTTCTTC,CASSQDPIRGASAYNEQFF
12,-,TRBJ1-5,TRBV6-4,-,TGTGCCAGCATTAGCGGGCATCAGCCCCAGCATTTT,CASISGHQPQHF
14,-,TRBJ2-7,TRBV9,TRBD1,TGTGCCAGCAGCCCCCCAGGGGGCTCCTACGAGCAGTACTTC,CASSPPGGSYEQYF
15,-,TRBJ2-7,TRBV18,-,TGTGCCAGCTCATTGTCGACCATGGGGCCCTACGAGCAGTACTTC,CASSLSTMGPYEQYF
17,-,TRBJ1-1,TRBV28,TRBD1,TGTGCCAGCAGTAAACGAAACAGGGGAACGGGCTACACTGAAGCTTTCTTT,CASSKRNRGTGYTEAFF
12,-,TRBJ1-2,TRBV29-1,TRBD1,TGCAGCGTTCTGACAGGGAACTATGGCTACACCTTC,CSVLTGNYGYTF